What follows describes a single T cell receptor (beta chain). The antigen remains undetermined. These data belong to a study of cytomegalovirus exposure and HLA in healthy donors. The overall study: Later, an analysis reported that the 130 or so validation repertoires had used the same platform as the approximately 660 first-cohort repertoires. Study-level results: The CMV antigen specificity of a few CMV-associated chains was confirmed through in vitro analysis. It was about 150 TCR beta chains that were listed as cytomegalovirus-associated.

Germline trimming cut 7 bases from V and 3 bases from J; bases unmatched to any gene: 7. Germline V gives CDR1 MNHNS, CDR2 SASEGT. The CDR3 spans 15 residues. The donors were members of the validation cohort comprising over a hundred subjects, separate from the approximately 630-subject first cohort. Only in-frame clones appear in the TCRdb table, and some are missing; sequencing was by immunoSEQ multiplex PCR. The table shows 150,000 to 170,000 clones, with around nine tenths occurring only once. The source material was PBMCs. The gene calls are TRBV6-1 and TRBJ2-1; 9 bases fit TRBD2. This TCR was recovered from a man younger than 35 in good health and CMV-seropositive. CDR3 protein: CASTKIAGDYNEQFF. As DNA, the CDR3 is TGTGCCAGCACCAAAATAGCGGGAGACTACAATGAGCAGTTCTTC.